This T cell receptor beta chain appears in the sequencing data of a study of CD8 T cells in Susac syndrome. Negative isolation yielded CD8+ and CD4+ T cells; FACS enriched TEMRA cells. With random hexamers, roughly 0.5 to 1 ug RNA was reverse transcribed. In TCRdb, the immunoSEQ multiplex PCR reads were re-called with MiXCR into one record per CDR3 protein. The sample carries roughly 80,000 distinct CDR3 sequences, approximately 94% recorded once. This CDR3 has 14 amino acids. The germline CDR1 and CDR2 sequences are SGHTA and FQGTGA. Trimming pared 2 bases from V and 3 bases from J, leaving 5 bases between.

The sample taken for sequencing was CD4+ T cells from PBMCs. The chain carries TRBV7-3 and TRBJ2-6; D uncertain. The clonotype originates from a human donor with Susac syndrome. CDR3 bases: TGTGCCAGCAGCTTATCAGTTGGGGCCAACGTCCTGACTTTC. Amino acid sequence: CASSLSVGANVLTF.